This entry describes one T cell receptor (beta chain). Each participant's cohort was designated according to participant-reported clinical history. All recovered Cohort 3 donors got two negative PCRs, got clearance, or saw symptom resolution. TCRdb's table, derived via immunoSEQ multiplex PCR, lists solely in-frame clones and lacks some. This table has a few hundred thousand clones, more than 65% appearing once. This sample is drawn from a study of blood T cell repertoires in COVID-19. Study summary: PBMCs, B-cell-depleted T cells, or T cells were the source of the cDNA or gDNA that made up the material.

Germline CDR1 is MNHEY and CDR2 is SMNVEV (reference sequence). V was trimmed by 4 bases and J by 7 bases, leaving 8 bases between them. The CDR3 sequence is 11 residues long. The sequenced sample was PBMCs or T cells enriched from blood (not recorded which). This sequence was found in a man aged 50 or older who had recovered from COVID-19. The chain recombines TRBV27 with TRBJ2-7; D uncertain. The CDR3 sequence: CASSSGSEQYF. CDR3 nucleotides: TGTGCCAGCAGTTCCGGGTCAGAGCAGTACTTC.